These T cell receptor beta chains were read from a single sample in a study of radiation and T cells in renal cell carcinoma. This table comes from immunoSEQ multiplex PCR, and its TCRdb copy is limited to in-frame clones, with some not included. The repertoire holds tens of thousands of clones, roughly 80% seen once, with 25% to 35% in the top ten. Material: blood, obtained from a patient whose treatment included radiotherapy and nephrectomy. The receptors were gathered from a woman aged 70-85 years with renal cell carcinoma. The CDR3 runs from the conserved cysteine through the conserved F or W. A D gene is named only where the DNA matches it firmly. Clone size is given for some rows only: seen once, a few or many times, or a class if the clone is expanded.

d_call | j_call | clone_size | v_call | cdr3_nt | cdr3_aa
. | TRBJ2-5 | few | TRBV7-8 | TGTGCCAGCAGCTTACGCCGGAGGGGAGAGACCCAGTACTTC | CASSLRRRGETQYF
TRBD2 | TRBJ2-7 | . | TRBV19 | TGTGCCAGTAGTATTGGCGGGAGGTTAAGCGGCGAGCAGTACTTC | CASSIGGRLSGEQYF
TRBD2 | TRBJ2-1 | . | TRBV4-3 | TGCGCCAGCAGCCGTAGCGGGAGGGCCAACTACAATGAGCAGTTCTTC | CASSRSGRANYNEQFF
TRBD2 | TRBJ2-3 | . | TRBV11-2 | TGTGCCAGCAGCCCCCGTAGAAGCGGGGGGCTGGGGGATACGCAGTATTTT | CASSPRRSGGLGDTQYF
. | TRBJ1-1 | . | TRBV9 | TGTGCCAGCATCTACCGGGGTGCAGTTGAAGCTTTCTTT | CASIYRGAVEAFF
. | TRBJ1-2 | . | TRBV4-3 | TGCGCCAGCAGCCAAGATTGGACCGGAAGAGTCGGCTACACCTTC | CASSQDWTGRVGYTF
. | TRBJ2-1 | large | TRBV5-6 | TGTGCCAGCAGCTTGGCTAGTGGGGAGCAGTTCTTC | CASSLASGEQFF
TRBD2 | TRBJ2-3 | few | TRBV18 | TGTGCCAGCTCACCGGGACTCGGGGGGGATACGCAGTATTTT | CASSPGLGGDTQYF
TRBD2 | TRBJ2-1 | . | TRBV7-9 | TGTGCCAGCAGCGTGGGACTAGCGGGAGTAGGGGAGCAGTTCTTC | CASSVGLAGVGEQFF
TRBD2 | TRBJ2-5 | . | TRBV5-1 | TGCGCCAGCAGACCGGCGGGGGAGGAGACCCAGTACTTC | CASRPAGEETQYF
. | TRBJ1-1 | . | TRBV19 | TGTGCCAGTGGGGATGCGAACACTGAAGCTTTCTTT | CASGDANTEAFF
. | TRBJ2-3 | . | TRBV11-3 | TGTGCCAGCAGCTTAGGAGGGGGCACAGATACGCAGTATTTT | CASSLGGGTDTQYF
. | TRBJ1-2 | few | TRBV27 | TGTGCCAGCAGTTTACATTCCGGAGTTGGTGGCTACACCTTC | CASSLHSGVGGYTF
. | TRBJ1-6 | . | TRBV29-1 | TGCAGCGTTGAGGTCGGTGCCGGTTCACCCCTCCACTTT | CSVEVGAGSPLHF
. | TRBJ1-2 | . | TRBV5-5 | TGTGCCAGCAGCTTGGGCCTGGAGAGGGGAGGCTACACCTTC | CASSLGLERGGYTF
TRBD1 | TRBJ1-1 | . | TRBV27 | TGTGCCAGCCGTGACAGGGGGGGCGCTTTCTTT | CASRDRGGAFF
TRBD2 | TRBJ2-3 | few | TRBV2 | TGTGCCAGCTATAGCGGGAGCGGCACAGATACGCAGTATTTT | CASYSGSGTDTQYF
TRBD2 | TRBJ2-7 | . | TRBV18 | TGTGCCAGCTCACCTGGACTAGCGGGAGTTGACGAGCAGTACTTC | CASSPGLAGVDEQYF
. | TRBJ1-2 | . | TRBV6-5 | TGTGCCAGCAGTTATGGGGGCCCCGGGGACCCAAATGGCTACACCTTC | CASSYGGPGDPNGYTF